This TCR beta chain was captured in a study of cytomegalovirus exposure and HLA in healthy donors. Study-wide results and caveats: Most likely, a cluster of highly shared sequence variants arose as a sequencing artifact. Available immune exposure information was restricted to CMV serostatus only. Accurate prediction of HLA-A and HLA-B alleles (for most subjects) was reportedly achieved from TCR beta sequences.

Losses at the gene ends were 5 bases for V and 2 bases for J; bases not matched to a gene: 3. Germline values: CDR1 SNHLY, CDR2 FYNNEI. There are 16 residues in the CDR3. About this clone itself: The target antigen is unknown.

Both 60 Vbeta primers and 13 Jbeta primers went into the PCR. Here immunoSEQ multiplex PCR was the method, and the copy in TCRdb shows in-frame clones only, minus some. The sample lists about 160,000 clones, about 80% occurring once. This sequence joins TRBV2 and TRBJ2-7; TRBD2 aligns across 16 bases. The TCR originated in a woman between 50 and 59 years old in good health and CMV-seropositive. Sequenced sample: PBMCs. CDR3 nucleotide sequence: TGTGCCAGCAGTCGGGGACTAGCGGGGGGGACCTACGAGCAGTACTTC. Protein sequence: CASSRGLAGGTYEQYF.